This T cell receptor (beta chain) was captured by sequencing in a study of cytomegalovirus exposure and HLA in healthy donors. Despite likely unrecorded immune exposures, the donors were nominally healthy at the time of sampling. PCR employed 60 Vbeta and 13 Jbeta primers. Here immunoSEQ multiplex PCR was the method, and the copy in TCRdb shows in-frame clones only, minus some. The table shows some 140,000 clones, with roughly 73% occurring only once. Study observations and caveats: Looking again later, the authors saw that most CMV-associated TCR beta chains seemed HLA-restricted. Some public TCRs appeared in many individuals, while most sequences were rare. Some V segments, TRBV6-2 and TRBV6-3 among them, were indistinguishable and were therefore excluded.

V lost 2 bases and J lost 6, with 19 bases in between. The germline gives CDR1 KGHSH, CDR2 LQKENI. This CDR3 is built from 17 residues. Concerning this clone: Its antigen is unknown.

Input material: PBMCs. The J gene is TRBJ1-4, the V gene TRBV18; D is perhaps TRBD1 (6 bases). This sequence was found in a woman aged 40 to 49 in good health and CMV-seronegative. CDR3 loop: CASSPWAGEGSYEKLFF. The CDR3 nucleotides are TGTGCCAGCTCACCATGGGCAGGGGAAGGCTCTTATGAAAAACTGTTTTTT.